Here is one TCR beta chain with its context. Authors' data handling: Cell counts per sample came from amplifying reference gene primers. TCRdb's copy holds only in-frame clones and misses some; the assay was immunoSEQ multiplex PCR. That table gives V, J and clone size, and the DNA gave D and trimming. The table lists over 100,000 clones, roughly 69% of them singletons. V lost 5 bases, J lost 5 bases, and 4 bases stayed unmatched. This CDR3 has 15 residues. CDR1 is MNHNY, CDR2 SVGAGI, per germline (reference sequence). The record originates from a study of blood T cell repertoires in COVID-19. This sequence joins TRBV6-6 and TRBJ1-6; 9 bases are a match to TRBD1. The sample taken for sequencing was peripheral blood. The source is a woman in her 70s with acute or convalescent COVID-19. The DNA of the CDR3 is TGTGCCAGCAGTACCGGGACAGGGCATAATTCACCCCTCCACTTT. Encoded protein: CASSTGTGHNSPLHF.